What follows are 2 T cell receptor beta chains derived from one specimen sequenced in a study of identical twins. TCRdb re-analysed the 5' RACE reads in MiXCR, keeping a single row per CDR3 protein. The sample has about 470,000 distinct CDR3 sequences, roughly a quarter seen once; the top ten hold roughly 3%. Another study also made use of these data, one on T cells expressing NK-cell markers.

Source material: CD4+ T cells sorted from blood. Source of these receptors: a woman between 18 and 29 years old in good health.

J is TRBJ1-3 and V is TRBV6-4, with D perhaps matching TRBD1 (5 bases). Germline assignment: CDR1 MRHNA and CDR2 SNTAGT. Trimming cost V 0 bases and J 3 bases, with 9 bases left between them. This CDR3 has 15 residues. The CDR3 is CASSDSRGFGNTIYF. The CDR3 bases are TGTGCCAGCAGTGACTCTAGGGGATTTGGAAACACCATATATTTT.

The chain employs TRBV5-4 and TRBJ2-7, with D perhaps TRBD1 or TRBD2 (6 bases each). Trimming took 4 bases from V and 1 from J, leaving 12 bases between them. The CDR3 has 14 residues. Germline CDR1 is SGHNT and CDR2 is YYREEE (reference sequence). The CDR3 nucleotides are TGTGCCAGCAGCCGGCCGGGGGCGTCCTACGAGCAGTACTTC. As protein: CASSRPGASYEQYF. The full variable domain, rest sourced from reference TRBV5-4 and TRBJ2-7, is ETGVTQSPTHLIKTRGQQVTLRCSSQSGHNTVSWYQQALGQGPQFIFQYYREEENGRGNFPPRFSGLQFPNYSSELNVNALELDDSALYLCASSRPGASYEQYFGPGTRLTVT.